These 3 T cell receptor beta chains were sequenced from one sample in a study of T cell responses to AZD1222 COVID-19 vaccine. Some clones are missing from TCRdb's copy, which holds only in-frame ones; the method was immunoSEQ multiplex PCR. This sample has over 100,000 clones, with 80% to 90% found just once. The sequenced sample was peripheral blood, obtained on day 0 of AZD1222 vaccination. The source of these receptors is an adult in good health.

The chain combines TRBV28 with TRBJ2-7; D possibly corresponds to TRBD2 (6 bases). Trimming cost V 4 bases and J 4 bases, with 11 bases left between them. The CDR3 extends over 13 amino acids. Per the germline V gene, CDR1 is MDHEN and CDR2 is SYDVKM. CDR3 sequence reads: CASSSRGGYEQYF. DNA for the CDR3: TGTGCCAGCAGTTCCCGGGGAGGATACGAGCAGTACTTC. Filled out from reference TRBV28 and TRBJ2-7, the complete variable domain reads DVKVTQSSRYLVKRTGEKVFLECVQDMDHENMFWYRQDPGLGLRLIYFSYDVKMKEKGDIPEGYSVSREKKERFSLILESASTNQTSMYLCASSSRGGYEQYFGPGTRLTVT.

The chain joins TRBV18 to TRBJ1-2; D not certain. Germline assignment: CDR1 KGHSH and CDR2 LQKENI. The CDR3 is 15 residues long. Trimming cost V 3 bases and J 4 bases, with 15 bases left between them. DNA of the CDR3: TGTGCCAGCTCACCCCCAGCGCCTCTATCCTATGGCTACACCTTC. Translation gives CASSPPAPLSYGYTF.

V and J are TRBV4-3 and TRBJ1-3, with D hard to call. Trimming cost V 0 bases and J 0 bases, with 15 bases left between them. The CDR3 sequence is 18 residues long. The V gene's germline CDR1 is LGHNA and CDR2 YSLEER. CDR3 residues: CASSQDSLRIHSGNTIYF. CDR3 DNA: TGCGCCAGCAGCCAAGATAGTTTACGGATCCACTCTGGAAACACCATATATTTT.